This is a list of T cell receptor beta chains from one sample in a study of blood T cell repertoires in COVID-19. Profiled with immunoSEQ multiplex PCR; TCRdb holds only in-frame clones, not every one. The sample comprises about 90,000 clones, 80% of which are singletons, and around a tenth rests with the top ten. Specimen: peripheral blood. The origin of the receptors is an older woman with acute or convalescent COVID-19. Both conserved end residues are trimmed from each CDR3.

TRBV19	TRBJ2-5	ASSMGAVQETQY
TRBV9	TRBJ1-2	ASSVAGNLGGYT
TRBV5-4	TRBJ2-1	ASSSSSGRPYNEQF
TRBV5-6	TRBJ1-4	ASSPLGTVNEKLF
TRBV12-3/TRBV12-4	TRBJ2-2	ASREENTGELF
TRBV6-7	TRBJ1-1	ASSTRDSGDWRAEAF
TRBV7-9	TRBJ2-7	ASSSGLAGVWGEQY
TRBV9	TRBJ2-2	ASSARTSGNTGELF
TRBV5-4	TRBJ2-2	ASSPLAGELF
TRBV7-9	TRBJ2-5	ASSFSRGQTGETQY
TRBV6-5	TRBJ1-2	ASSYGVEGQGYT
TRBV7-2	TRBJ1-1	ASSLSSWGGNTEAF
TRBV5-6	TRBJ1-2	ASSYAGDYGYT
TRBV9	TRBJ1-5	ARGRGSNQPQH
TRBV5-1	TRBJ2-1	ASSLRAGGSYNEQF
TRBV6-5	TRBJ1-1	ASNRDRVNTEAF
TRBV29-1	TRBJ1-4	SVGDRGREKLF
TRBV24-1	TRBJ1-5	ATQQGNQPQH
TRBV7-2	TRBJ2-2	ASSLLGVGTGELF
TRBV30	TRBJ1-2	AWSVLGHWNYGYT
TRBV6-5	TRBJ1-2	ASSHAGTDYGYT
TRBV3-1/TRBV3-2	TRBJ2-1	ASSPFGSSGRVNEQF